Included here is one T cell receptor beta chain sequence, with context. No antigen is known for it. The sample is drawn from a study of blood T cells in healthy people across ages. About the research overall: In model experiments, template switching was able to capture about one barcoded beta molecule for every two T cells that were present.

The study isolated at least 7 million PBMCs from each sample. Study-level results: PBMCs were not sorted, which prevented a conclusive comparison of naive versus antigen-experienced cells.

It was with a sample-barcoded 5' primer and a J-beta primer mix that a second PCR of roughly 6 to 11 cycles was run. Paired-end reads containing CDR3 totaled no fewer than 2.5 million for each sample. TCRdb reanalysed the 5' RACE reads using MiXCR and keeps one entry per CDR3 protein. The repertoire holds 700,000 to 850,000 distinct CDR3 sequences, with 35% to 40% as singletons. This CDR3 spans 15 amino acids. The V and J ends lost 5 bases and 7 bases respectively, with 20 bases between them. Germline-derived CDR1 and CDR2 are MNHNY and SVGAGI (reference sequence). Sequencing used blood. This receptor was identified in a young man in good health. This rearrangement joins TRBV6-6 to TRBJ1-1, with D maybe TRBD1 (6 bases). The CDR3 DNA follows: TGTGCCAGCAGTCAAACCTCGGACAGACAGAATGAAGCTTTCTTT. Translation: CASSQTSDRQNEAFF.